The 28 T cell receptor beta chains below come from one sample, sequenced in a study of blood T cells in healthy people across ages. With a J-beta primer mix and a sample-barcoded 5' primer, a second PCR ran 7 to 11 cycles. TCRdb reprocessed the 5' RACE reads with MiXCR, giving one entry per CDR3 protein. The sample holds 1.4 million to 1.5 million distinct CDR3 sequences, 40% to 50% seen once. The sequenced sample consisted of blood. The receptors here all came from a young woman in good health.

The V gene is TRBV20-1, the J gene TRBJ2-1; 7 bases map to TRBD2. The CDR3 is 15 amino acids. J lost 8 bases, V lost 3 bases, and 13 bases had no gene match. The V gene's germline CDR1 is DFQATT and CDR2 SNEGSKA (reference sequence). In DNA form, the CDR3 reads TGCAGTGCTAGGGTGACTAGCATGCGATTCGATGAGCAGTTCTTC. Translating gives CSARVTSMRFDEQFF.

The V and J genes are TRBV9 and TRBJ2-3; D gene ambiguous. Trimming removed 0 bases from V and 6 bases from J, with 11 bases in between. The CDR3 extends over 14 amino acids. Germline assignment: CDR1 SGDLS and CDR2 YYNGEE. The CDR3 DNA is TGTGCCAGCAGCGTAGGGTTCCTTCCGGATACGCAGTATTTT. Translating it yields CASSVGFLPDTQYF. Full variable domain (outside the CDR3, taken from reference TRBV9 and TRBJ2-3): DSGVTQTPKHLITATGQRVTLRCSPRSGDLSVYWYQQSLDQGLQFLIQYYNGEERAKGNILERFSAQQFPDLHSELNLSSLELGDSALYFCASSVGFLPDTQYFGPGTRLTVL.

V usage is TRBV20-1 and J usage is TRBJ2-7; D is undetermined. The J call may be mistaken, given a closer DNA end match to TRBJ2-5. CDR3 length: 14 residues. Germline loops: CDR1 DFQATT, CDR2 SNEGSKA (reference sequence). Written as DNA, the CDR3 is TGCAGTGCTAGTGAGTCGGCAGGCACCAAGACCCAGTACTTC. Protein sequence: CSASESAGTKTQYF.

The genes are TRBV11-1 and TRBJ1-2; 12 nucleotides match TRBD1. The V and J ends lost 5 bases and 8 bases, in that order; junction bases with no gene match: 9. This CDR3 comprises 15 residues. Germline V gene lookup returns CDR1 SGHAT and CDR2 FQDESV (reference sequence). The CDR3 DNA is TGTGCCAGCAGCCCAAGGGGACAGGGGGCCCAAGGCTACACCTTC. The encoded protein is CASSPRGQGAQGYTF.

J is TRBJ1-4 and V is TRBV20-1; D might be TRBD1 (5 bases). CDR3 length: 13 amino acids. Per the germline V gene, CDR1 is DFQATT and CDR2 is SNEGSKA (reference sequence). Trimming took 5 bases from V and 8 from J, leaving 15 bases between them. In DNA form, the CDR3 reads TGCAGTGCTCTATTCTCCGGGGGAGAAAAACTGTTTTTT. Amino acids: CSALFSGGEKLFF.

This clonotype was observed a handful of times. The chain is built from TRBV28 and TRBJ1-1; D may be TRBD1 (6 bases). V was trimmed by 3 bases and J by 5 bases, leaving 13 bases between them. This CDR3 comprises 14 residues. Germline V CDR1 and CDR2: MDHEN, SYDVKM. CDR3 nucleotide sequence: TGTGCCAGCAGTTTTCGGGGGGCATGGACTGAAGCTTTCTTT. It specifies CASSFRGAWTEAFF.

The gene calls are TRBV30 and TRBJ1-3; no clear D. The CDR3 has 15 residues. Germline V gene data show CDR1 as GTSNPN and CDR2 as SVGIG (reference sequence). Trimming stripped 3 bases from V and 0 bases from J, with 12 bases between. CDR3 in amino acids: CAWSVDILSGNTIYF. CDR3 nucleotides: TGTGCCTGGAGCGTTGACATCCTCTCTGGAAACACCATATATTTT.

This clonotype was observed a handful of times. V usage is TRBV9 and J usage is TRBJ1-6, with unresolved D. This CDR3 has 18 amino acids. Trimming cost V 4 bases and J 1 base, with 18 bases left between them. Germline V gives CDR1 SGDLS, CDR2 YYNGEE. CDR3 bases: TGTGCCAGCAGCCCGACGGGCGGAGGAGGGTCCTATAATTCACCCCTCCACTTT. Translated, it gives CASSPTGGGGSYNSPLHF. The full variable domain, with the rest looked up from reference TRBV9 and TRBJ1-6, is DSGVTQTPKHLITATGQRVTLRCSPRSGDLSVYWYQQSLDQGLQFLIQYYNGEERAKGNILERFSAQQFPDLHSELNLSSLELGDSALYFCASSPTGGGGSYNSPLHFGNGTRLTVT.

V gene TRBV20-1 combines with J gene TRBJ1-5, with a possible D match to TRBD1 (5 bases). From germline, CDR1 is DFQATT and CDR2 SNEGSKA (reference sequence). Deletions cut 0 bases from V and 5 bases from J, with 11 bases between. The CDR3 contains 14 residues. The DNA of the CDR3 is TGCAGTGCTAGAGATCAGCTAGGGGATCAGCCCCAGCATTTT. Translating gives CSARDQLGDQPQHF.

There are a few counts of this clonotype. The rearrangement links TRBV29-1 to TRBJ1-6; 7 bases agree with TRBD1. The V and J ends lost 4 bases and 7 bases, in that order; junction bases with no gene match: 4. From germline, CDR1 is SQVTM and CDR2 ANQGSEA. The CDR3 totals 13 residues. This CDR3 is CSVAGQLNSPLHF. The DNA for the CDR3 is TGCAGCGTTGCGGGACAGCTAAATTCACCCCTCCACTTT. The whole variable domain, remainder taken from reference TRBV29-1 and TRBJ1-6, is SAVISQKPSRDICQRGTSLTIQCQVDSQVTMMFWYRQQPGQSLTLIATANQGSEATYESGFVIDKFPISRPNLTFSTLTVSNMSPEDSSIYLCSVAGQLNSPLHFGNGTRLTVT.

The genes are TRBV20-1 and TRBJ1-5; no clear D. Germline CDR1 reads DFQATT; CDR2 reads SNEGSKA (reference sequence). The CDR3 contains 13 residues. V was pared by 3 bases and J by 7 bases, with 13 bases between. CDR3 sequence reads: CSARGSRVQPQHF. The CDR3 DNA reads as TGCAGTGCTAGGGGGAGCCGGGTCCAGCCCCAGCATTTT.

Here the CDR3 reads CASSARSLAGGGYF. The CDR3 DNA sequence: TGTGCCAGCAGCGCCCGATCCCTAGCGGGGGGCGGGTATTTT. The V call is TRBV21-1, the J call TRBJ2-3; the D call of TRBD2 is as the table states it, not checked on the DNA. TRBV21-1 is marked as a pseudogene. CDR3 length: 14 amino acids.

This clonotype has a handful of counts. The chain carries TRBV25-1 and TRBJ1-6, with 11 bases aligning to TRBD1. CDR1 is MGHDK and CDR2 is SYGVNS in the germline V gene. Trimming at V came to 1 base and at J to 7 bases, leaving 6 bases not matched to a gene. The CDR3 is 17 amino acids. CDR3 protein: CASSEFEDRGQNSPLHF. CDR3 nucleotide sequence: TGTGCCAGCAGTGAATTCGAGGACAGGGGGCAAAATTCACCCCTCCACTTT. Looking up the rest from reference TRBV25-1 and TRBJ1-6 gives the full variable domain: EADIYQTPRYLVIGTGKKITLECSQTMGHDKMYWYQQDPGMELHLIHYSYGVNSTEKGDLSSESTVSRIRTEHFPLTLESARPSHTSQYLCASSEFEDRGQNSPLHFGNGTRLTVT.

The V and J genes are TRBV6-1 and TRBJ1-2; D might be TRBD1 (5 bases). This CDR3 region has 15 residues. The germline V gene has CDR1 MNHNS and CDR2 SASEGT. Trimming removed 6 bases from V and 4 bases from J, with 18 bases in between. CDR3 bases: TGTGCCAGCAGGGGACCCGAAGGGTTCGCCTATGGCTACACCTTC. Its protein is CASRGPEGFAYGYTF.

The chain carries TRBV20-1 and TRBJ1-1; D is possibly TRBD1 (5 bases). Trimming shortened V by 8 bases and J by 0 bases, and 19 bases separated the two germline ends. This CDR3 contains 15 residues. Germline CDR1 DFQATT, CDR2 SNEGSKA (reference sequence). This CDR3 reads CSTTDIRQLNTEAFF. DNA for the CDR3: TGCAGTACTACAGACATACGACAGCTGAACACTGAAGCTTTCTTT.

The CDR3 sequence: CAWSVGGGYGYTF. DNA of the CDR3: TGTGCCTGGAGTGTAGGAGGGGGCTATGGCTACACCTTC. The gene calls are TRBV30 and TRBJ1-2, with D perhaps TRBD1 (6 bases). CDR3 length: 13 residues. Trimming pared 0 bases from V and 4 bases from J, leaving 9 bases between. Germline CDR1 is GTSNPN and CDR2 is SVGIG (reference sequence).

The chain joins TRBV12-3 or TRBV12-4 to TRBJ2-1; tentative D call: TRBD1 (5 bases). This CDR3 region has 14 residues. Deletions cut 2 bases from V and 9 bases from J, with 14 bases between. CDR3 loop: CASSLSDQGFEQFF. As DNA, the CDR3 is TGTGCCAGCAGTTTATCCGATCAGGGTTTTGAGCAGTTCTTC.

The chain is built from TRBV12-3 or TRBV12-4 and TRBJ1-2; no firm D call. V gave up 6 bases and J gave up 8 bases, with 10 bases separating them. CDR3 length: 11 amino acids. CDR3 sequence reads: CASRRPGGYTF. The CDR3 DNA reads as TGTGCCAGCAGGCGCCCGGGGGGCTACACCTTC.

This CDR3 reads CASSGGEAEGYTF. The CDR3 DNA reads as TGTGCCAGCAGTGGAGGGGAGGCCGAGGGCTACACCTTC. The chain carries TRBV4-2 and TRBJ1-2; a possible D gene is TRBD1 (5 bases). Looked up from germline, CDR1 is LGHNA and CDR2 is YNFKEQ. With 6 bases removed from V and 8 bases from J, the gap between germline ends came to 16 bases. CDR3 size: 13 residues.

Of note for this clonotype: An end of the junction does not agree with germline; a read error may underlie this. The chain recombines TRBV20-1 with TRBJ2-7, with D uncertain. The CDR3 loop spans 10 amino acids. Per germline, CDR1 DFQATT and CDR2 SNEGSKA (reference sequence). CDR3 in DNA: TGCAGTGCTGGCACCTACGGGCAGTACTTC. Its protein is CSAGTYGQYF.

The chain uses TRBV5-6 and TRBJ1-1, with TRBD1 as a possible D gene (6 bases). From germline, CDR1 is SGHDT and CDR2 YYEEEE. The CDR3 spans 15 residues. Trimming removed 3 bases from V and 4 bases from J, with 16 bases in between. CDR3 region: CASSSGGGRSTEAFF. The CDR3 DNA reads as TGTGCCAGCAGCTCCGGGGGGGGCAGGAGCACTGAAGCTTTCTTT.

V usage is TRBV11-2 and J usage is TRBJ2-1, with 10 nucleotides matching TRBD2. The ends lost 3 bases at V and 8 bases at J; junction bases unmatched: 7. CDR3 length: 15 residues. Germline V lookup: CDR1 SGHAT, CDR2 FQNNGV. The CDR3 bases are TGTGCCAGCAGCTTGAAGCGGGGGGGAGAGTATGAGCAGTTCTTC. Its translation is CASSLKRGGEYEQFF. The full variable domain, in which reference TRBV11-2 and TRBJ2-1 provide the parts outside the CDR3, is EAGVAQSPRYKIIEKRQSVAFWCNPISGHATLYWYQQILGQGPKLLIQFQNNGVVDDSQLPKDRFSAERLKGVDSTLKIQPAKLEDSAVYLCASSLKRGGEYEQFFGPGTRLTVL.

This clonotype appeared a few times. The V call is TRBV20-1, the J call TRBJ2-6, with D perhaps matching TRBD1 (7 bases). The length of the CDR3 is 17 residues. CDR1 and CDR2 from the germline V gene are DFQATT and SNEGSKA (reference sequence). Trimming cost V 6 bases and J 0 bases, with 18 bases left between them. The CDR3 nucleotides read TGCAGTGCCACAACAGGGGCGGGGAACTCTGGGGCCAACGTCCTGACTTTC. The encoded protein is CSATTGAGNSGANVLTF.

CDR3: CSASGQGKNIQYF. CDR3 DNA: TGCAGTGCTTCGGGACAGGGGAAAAACATTCAGTACTTC. This rearrangement joins TRBV20-1 to TRBJ2-4; the match to TRBD1 covers 10 bases. CDR1 is DFQATT, CDR2 SNEGSKA, per germline (reference sequence). CDR3 length: 13 residues. Unmatched junction bases numbered 2, after V lost 5 bases and J lost 4 bases.

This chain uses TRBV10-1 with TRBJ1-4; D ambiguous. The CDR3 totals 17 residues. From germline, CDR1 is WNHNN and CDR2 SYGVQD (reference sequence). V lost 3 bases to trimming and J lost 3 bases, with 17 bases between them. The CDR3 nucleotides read TGCGCCAGCAGTGAACCTCGACGGGTCAAGGCTAATGAAAAACTGTTTTTT. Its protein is CASSEPRRVKANEKLFF.

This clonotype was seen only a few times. The CDR3: CASSGDIYGYTF. The CDR3 nucleotides read TGTGCCAGCAGCGGCGACATCTATGGCTACACCTTC. The V call is TRBV7-2, the J call TRBJ1-2; D is undetermined. Germline loops: CDR1 SGHTA, CDR2 FQGNSA. CDR3 length: 12 residues. Trimming cost V 5 bases and J 4 bases, with 8 bases left between them.

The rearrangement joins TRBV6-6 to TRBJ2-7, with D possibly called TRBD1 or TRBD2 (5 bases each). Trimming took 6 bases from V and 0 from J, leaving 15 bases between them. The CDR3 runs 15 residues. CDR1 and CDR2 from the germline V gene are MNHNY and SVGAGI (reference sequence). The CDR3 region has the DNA TGTGCCAGCAGAGACCGGGACGGAATCTCCTACGAGCAGTACTTC. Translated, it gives CASRDRDGISYEQYF.

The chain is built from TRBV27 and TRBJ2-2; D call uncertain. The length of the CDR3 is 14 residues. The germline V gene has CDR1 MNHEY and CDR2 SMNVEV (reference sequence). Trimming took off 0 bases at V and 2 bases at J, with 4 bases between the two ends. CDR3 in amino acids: CASSLSFNTGELFF. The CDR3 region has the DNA TGTGCCAGCAGTTTATCGTTCAACACCGGGGAGCTGTTTTTT.